This T cell receptor beta chain was sequenced for a study of cytomegalovirus exposure and HLA in healthy donors. Study-level points and caveats: In a later analysis, V- and J-gene trimming of beta chains associated with a DCLRE1C missense variant, replicated independently. One cluster of highly shared sequence variants probably arose as a sequencing artifact.

Germline V gene data show CDR1 as LNHDA and CDR2 as SQIVND (reference sequence). V was pared by 10 bases and J by 2 bases, with 11 bases of the junction left unmatched. The CDR3 has 15 amino acids. This clone was seen a handful of times. Its antigen is unknown. In the PCR, 60 Vbeta and 13 Jbeta primers were used. The method was immunoSEQ multiplex PCR; TCRdb's version includes in-frame clones alone and lacks a portion of them. The sample lists 150,000 to 180,000 clones; about 80% were seen once. The source is a man aged 30 to 45 in good health and CMV-seropositive. The sequenced material came from PBMCs. This chain links TRBV19 with TRBJ1-1; 9 bases are shared with TRBD1. Here the CDR3 DNA reads TGTGCCACCCGGTCCCATACAGGGGGCAACACTGAAGCTTTCTTT. Its translation is CATRSHTGGNTEAFF.